The text below deals with one T cell receptor beta chain. Enrollees, roughly 18 to 90 years old, lived in approximately 25 US areas. CDR1 is LGHNT, CDR2 FRNRAP, per germline. The CDR3 runs 14 residues. Trimming cost V 8 bases and J 3 bases; bases outside gene matches: 7. The table came from immunoSEQ multiplex PCR; TCRdb's copy has only in-frame clones and leaves some out. The profile shows 250,000 or so clones, more than 85% of them singletons. The sample originates from a study of blood T cell repertoires in COVID-19. Whole-study context: Sample material is recorded as cDNA or gDNA derived from T cells, B-cell-depleted T cells, or PBMCs.

Sequenced sample: PBMCs or T cells enriched from blood (not recorded which). The chain links TRBV12-5 to TRBJ2-7; 10 bases align to TRBD2. The source is a man in his forties who had recovered from COVID-19. DNA for the CDR3: TGTGCTAGTAGCGGGGGGGGCGGGATCTACGAGCAGTACTTC. It codes for CASSGGGGIYEQYF.